The entry that follows covers one T cell receptor beta chain sequence. Its specificity is not known. Autologous stem cell transplantation was followed by relapse in every patient, and brentuximab vedotin exposure varied. CD4+ T cells were purified from thawed PBMCs by negative selection. These data come from a study of PD-1 blockade in classical Hodgkin lymphoma. Overall study results and limits: Reported findings placed baseline TCR diversity lower in newly diagnosed patients (compared with healthy donors). By cycle point C4D1, TCR diversity had risen significantly in CD4+ cells (but not CD8+ cells).

Sequencing was performed with immunoSEQ multiplex PCR; in TCRdb, only in-frame clones are kept and a portion is missing. The sample has roughly 7,100 clones, roughly 80% seen once. The CDR3 is made up of 18 amino acids. Germline assignment: CDR1 GTSNPN and CDR2 SVGIG (reference sequence). The J segment lost 7 bases and the V segment lost 2 bases, leaving 18 bases of the junction unmatched. The sequence derives from a human donor with classical Hodgkin lymphoma. The chain couples TRBV30 to TRBJ1-5, with TRBD1 matching over 9 bases. Sample: CD4+ T cells from blood, taken at baseline. DNA of the CDR3: TGTGCCTGGAGTACTGCCGGGGACAGGGCTTACATAGGGCAGCCCCAGCATTTT. Its translation: CAWSTAGDRAYIGQPQHF.